Each of the 21 T cell receptor beta chains below was sequenced from the same sample in a study of blood T cell repertoires in COVID-19 (dated by TCRdb to the early 2020s). Library generation was performed with the immunoSEQ multiplex PCR assay. Sourced from immuneACCESS, this table was stored by TCRdb with only in-frame sequences that have V and J called. A share of the clones is absent; for the studies checked, an unresolved V gene accounts for under half, and the remainder has no known explanation. The sample yields over 50,000 clones; 80% to 90% were counted once. The ten largest clones take up about 4% of the sample. Input material: PBMCs or T cells enriched from blood (not recorded which). The origin of the receptors is a middle-aged woman with acute COVID-19.

The chain links TRBV15 to TRBJ2-1, with 10 bases fitting TRBD2. The CDR3 is 17 residues long. Germline CDR1 reads LNHNV; CDR2 reads YYDKDF (reference sequence). Trimming removed 8 bases from V and 5 bases from J; junction bases left unmatched: 15. CDR3 sequence: CATATSSGRGRHNEQFF. For the CDR3, the DNA is TGTGCCACCGCCACGTCGAGCGGGAGGGGTCGACACAATGAGCAGTTCTTC. The variable domain in full, completed from reference TRBV15 and TRBJ2-1, reads DAMVIQNPRYQVTQFGKPVTLSCSQTLNHNVMYWYQQKSSQAPKLLFHYYDKDFNNEADTPDNFQSRRPNTSFCFLDIRSPGLGDTAMYLCATATSSGRGRHNEQFFGPGTRLTVL.

This rearrangement joins TRBV20-1 to TRBJ2-5; D not resolved. CDR1 and CDR2 (germline): DFQATT, SNEGSKA (reference sequence). V was pared by 3 bases and J by 5 bases, with 13 bases between. The CDR3 sequence is 13 residues long. The CDR3 bases are TGCAGTGCTAGTTTCTCCACCGGGGAGACCCAGTACTTC. It codes for CSASFSTGETQYF.

V is TRBV6-5 and J is TRBJ1-2, with TRBD1 matching 8 bases. V was clipped by 6 bases and J by 5 bases; unmatched bases: 11. This CDR3 contains 15 residues. Germline V CDR1 and CDR2: MNHEY, SVGAGI. The CDR3 sequence: CASRERTGLEYGYTF. In DNA, the CDR3 is TGTGCCAGCAGAGAGAGGACAGGGTTGGAGTATGGCTACACCTTC.

The chain couples TRBV7-5 to TRBJ2-4; the tabulated D call, TRBD2, remains unverified against the DNA. TRBV7-5 is a documented pseudogene. This CDR3 contains 13 residues. CDR3 bases: TGTGCCAGCCTCTTTCGGCGGGGGAGAGTTCAGTACTTC. Translated, it gives CASLFRRGRVQYF.

V usage is TRBV14 and J usage is TRBJ1-5; D remains unclear. Trimming left V 2 bases short and J 6 bases short, with 11 bases between. The germline gives CDR1 SGHDN, CDR2 FVKESK. The CDR3 has 14 residues. CDR3 sequence (DNA): TGTGCCAGCAGCCAATCCAATTCGGGTCAGCCCCAGCATTTT. Encoded protein: CASSQSNSGQPQHF.

V gene TRBV5-1 combines with J gene TRBJ2-3, with TRBD2 as a possible D gene (5 bases). Germline CDR1 SGHRS, CDR2 YFSETQ. The CDR3 loop spans 14 amino acids. The ends were cut back, 0 bases at V and 0 bases at J, with 5 bases in the middle. In DNA form, the CDR3 reads TGCGCCAGCAGCTTGGAGCGGAGCACAGATACGCAGTATTTT. Translating it yields CASSLERSTDTQYF.

The chain couples TRBV19 to TRBJ1-6; the match to TRBD1 covers 8 bases. The CDR3 length is 13 residues. From germline, CDR1 is LNHDA and CDR2 SQIVND (reference sequence). V gave up 4 bases and J gave up 8 bases; unmatched junction bases: 1. The CDR3 bases are TGTGCCAGTAGTAGACAGGGGTATTCACCCCTCCACTTT. This gives the protein CASSRQGYSPLHF.

The chain uses TRBV9 and TRBJ2-2; D is perhaps TRBD2 (6 bases). Germline V gene lookup returns CDR1 SGDLS and CDR2 YYNGEE. Trimming shortened V by 3 bases and J by 2 bases, and 17 bases separated the two germline ends. The CDR3 spans 17 residues. The CDR3 loop reads CASSDPPGTDNTGELFF. In DNA, the CDR3 is TGTGCCAGCAGCGACCCCCCCGGGACTGATAACACCGGGGAGCTGTTTTTT.

The rearrangement links TRBV10-2 to TRBJ1-2, with 7 nucleotides matching TRBD1. Trimming at V came to 6 bases and at J to 8 bases, leaving 12 bases not matched to a gene. Germline loops: CDR1 WSHSY, CDR2 SAAADI. The CDR3 length is 14 residues. The CDR3 DNA follows: TGCGCCAGCAGCACCTCGACAGGGATGGGCGGCTACACCTTC. This encodes CASSTSTGMGGYTF.

The V call is TRBV7-2, the J call TRBJ2-1, with D possibly matching TRBD1 (6 bases). V was shortened by 5 bases and J by 7 bases, with 18 bases between the two germline ends. Per germline, CDR1 SGHTA and CDR2 FQGNSA. This CDR3 is 15 amino acids long. CDR3 amino acids: CASSRTRQVFNEQFF. In DNA form, the CDR3 reads TGTGCCAGCAGCAGGACCCGACAGGTTTTTAATGAGCAGTTCTTC.

In its sample, this clone was seen once. The gene calls are TRBV3-1 (or the pseudogene TRBV3-2) and TRBJ1-5; D may be TRBD1 (5 bases). Trimming took 1 base from V and 6 from J, leaving 10 bases between them. CDR3 size: 14 residues. Per the germline V gene, CDR1 is LGHDT and CDR2 is YNNKEL (reference sequence). The DNA of the CDR3 is TGTGCCAGCAGCCAAGGGGGCGGGGGTCAGCCCCAGCATTTT. Translated, it gives CASSQGGGGQPQHF.

V usage is TRBV24-1 and J usage is TRBJ2-7; the match to TRBD1 covers 9 bases. CDR3 length: 15 amino acids. Germline assignment: CDR1 KGHDR and CDR2 SFDVKD. Trimming at V came to 4 bases and at J to 6 bases, leaving 9 bases not matched to a gene. In DNA form, the CDR3 reads TGTGCCACCAGTGACCCGGGACAGGGTACGCGCGAGCAGTACTTC. Protein: CATSDPGQGTREQYF.

V usage is TRBV11-2 and J usage is TRBJ2-6; tentatively, D is TRBD1 (6 bases). Per germline, CDR1 SGHAT and CDR2 FQNNGV. V lost 5 bases and J 0 bases, leaving 17 bases between the germline ends. The CDR3 has 18 residues. The CDR3 DNA reads TGTGCCAGCAGCGAACAGGGTCCTACCGTCTCTGGGGCCAACGTCCTGACTTTC. It codes for CASSEQGPTVSGANVLTF.

The chain recombines TRBV28 with TRBJ2-7; 8 bases map to TRBD1. Germline CDR1 MDHEN, CDR2 SYDVKM. The CDR3 extends over 14 amino acids. J lost 6 bases, V lost 2 bases, and 6 bases had no gene match. In nucleotides, the CDR3 is TGTGCCAGCAGTTTAGACAGGGGAGCCCTCGAGCAGTACTTC. The encoded protein is CASSLDRGALEQYF. The full variable domain, with the rest looked up from reference TRBV28 and TRBJ2-7, is DVKVTQSSRYLVKRTGEKVFLECVQDMDHENMFWYRQDPGLGLRLIYFSYDVKMKEKGDIPEGYSVSREKKERFSLILESASTNQTSMYLCASSLDRGALEQYFGPGTRLTVT.

The chain joins TRBV7-8 to TRBJ2-7; TRBD2 matches 9 bases. Germline-derived CDR1 and CDR2 are SGHVS and FQNEAQ. Trimming at V came to 3 bases and at J to 9 bases, leaving 9 bases not matched to a gene. The CDR3 covers 14 residues. The CDR3 loop reads CASSFRDSGRGQYF. Written as DNA, the CDR3 is TGTGCCAGCAGCTTTCGGGATAGCGGGAGAGGGCAGTACTTC.

The chain has TRBV19 and TRBJ1-2; 10 nucleotides match TRBD1. Looked up from germline, CDR1 is LNHDA and CDR2 is SQIVND (reference sequence). The CDR3 consists of 15 residues. The V gene end was trimmed by 0 bases and the J gene end by 6 bases; junction bases not matched to a gene: 4. The CDR3 loop is CASSIDDRGLNGYTF. CDR3 nucleotides: TGTGCCAGTAGTATAGATGACAGGGGGCTCAATGGCTACACCTTC.

The rearrangement uses TRBV5-1 and TRBJ2-7; TRBD1 matches 7 bases. V gave up 4 bases and J gave up 7 bases; unmatched junction bases: 8. Germline V gene sequence: CDR1 SGHRS, CDR2 YFSETQ. The CDR3 loop spans 13 amino acids. The CDR3 here is CASSPRGLREQYF. The CDR3 nucleotides are TGCGCCAGCAGCCCTAGGGGGCTACGGGAGCAGTACTTC.

J is TRBJ1-2 and V is TRBV24-1; 7 bases are a match to TRBD1. This CDR3 is built from 13 residues. Germline values: CDR1 KGHDR, CDR2 SFDVKD. The V and J ends lost 8 bases and 3 bases, in that order; junction bases with no gene match: 5. CDR3 DNA sequence: TGTGCCACCAAGAGGACAGGAGACTATGGCTACACCTTC. Translation gives CATKRTGDYGYTF.

This clone was seen many times. The rearrangement links TRBV10-2 to TRBJ2-6; TRBD2 matches 9 bases. Per germline, CDR1 WSHSY and CDR2 SAAADI. V trimming: 6 bases; J trimming: 3 bases; junction bases outside the gene matches: 6. The CDR3 has 16 amino acids. The CDR3 nucleotides read TGCGCCAGCAGGGGACTAGCAGCTTTTGGGGCCAACGTCCTGACTTTC. It codes for CASRGLAAFGANVLTF.

This chain links TRBV19 with TRBJ1-1; D is unresolved. This CDR3 is 15 amino acids long. The V gene's germline CDR1 is LNHDA and CDR2 SQIVND (reference sequence). The V end lost 4 bases, the J end lost 1 base, and 13 bases lay between the germline ends. The chain's CDR3 is CASSKIGSPNTEAFF. The CDR3 nucleotides are TGTGCCAGTAGTAAAATCGGGTCGCCGAACACTGAAGCTTTCTTT.

The chain has TRBV6-1 and TRBJ2-7; tentative D call: TRBD1 (6 bases). The germline V gene encodes CDR1 MNHNS and CDR2 SASEGT. CDR3 length equals 14 residues. V was cut by 2 bases and J by 6 bases, with 14 bases left in between. The CDR3 bases are TGTGCCAGCAGTGAATATACAGGGCGAGCCGAGCAGTACGTC. This encodes CASSEYTGRAEQYV.